Here is one TCR beta chain with its context. The record originates from a study of T cell repertoires in cytomegalovirus infection. Across the study: Evidence of both CMV infection and a matching HLA type came from public TCR beta signatures.

TCRdb fed the reads into MiXCR, producing one record per CDR3 protein. The table lists just over 300,000 distinct CDR3 sequences, 15% to 20% of them singletons. The germline gives CDR1 MNHEY, CDR2 SVGEGT. The CDR3 runs to 13 residues. Trimming took off 6 bases at V and 0 bases at J, with 8 bases between the two ends. This TCR derives from a human donor in good health (CMV status not recorded). Some clones in this sample may be carry-over from other donors' samples. The chain has TRBV6-2 or TRBV6-3 and TRBJ1-2; D perhaps matches TRBD1 (5 bases). The sample consisted of PBMCs. The CDR3 protein is CASRDSPNYGYTF. The CDR3 nucleotides read TGTGCCAGCAGAGACAGCCCTAACTATGGCTACACCTTC.